This T cell receptor (beta chain) originates from a study of T cell changes during pregnancy in multiple sclerosis. The table came from immunoSEQ multiplex PCR; TCRdb's copy has only in-frame clones and leaves some out. The sample has around 30,000 clones, 90% to 95% seen once. J was trimmed by 0 bases and V by 0 bases; bases with no gene match: 6. The CDR3 is 17 residues long. The germline V gene encodes CDR1 LNHNV and CDR2 YYDKDF (reference sequence). The chain carries TRBV15 and TRBJ2-7; 9 bases line up with TRBD1. Sequencing used CD4+ T cells from peripheral blood mononuclear cells, obtained in the first trimester of pregnancy. The sequence derives from a female donor with multiple sclerosis, enrolled in a pregnancy study. For the CDR3, the DNA is TGTGCCACCAGCAGAGATAGAGGGACAGGGAGCTCCTACGAGCAGTACTTC. This encodes CATSRDRGTGSSYEQYF.